The clone carrying this T cell receptor beta chain was seen only a few times. Its antigen is not known. Total RNA extraction produced at least 5 micrograms (per sample) for the study. The record originates from a study of blood T cells in healthy people across ages. Study findings and constraints: Researchers deemed the diversity estimates from one million T cells underestimates. A strong correlation was seen between TCR beta diversity and naive T cell percentage.

The CDR3 has 12 residues. V dropped 0 bases and J dropped 7 bases, with 10 bases sitting between them. The germline CDR1 and CDR2 sequences are SQVTM and ANQGSEA. Then a second PCR, running roughly 6 to 12 cycles, was carried out with a sample-barcoded 5' primer and a J-beta primer mix. The authors tagged each cDNA molecule using a template-switch adaptor with 12 random nucleotides. TCRdb re-analysed the 5' RACE reads in MiXCR, keeping a single row per CDR3 protein. The table has about 680,000 distinct CDR3 sequences, approximately 49% seen once. The sample comprised blood. The chain employs TRBV29-1 and TRBJ2-7, with D tentatively TRBD1 (5 bases). The source is a woman between 55 and 75 years old in good health. Here the CDR3 reads CSVEDQGWEQYF. CDR3 DNA sequence: TGCAGCGTTGAAGATCAGGGTTGGGAGCAGTACTTC.